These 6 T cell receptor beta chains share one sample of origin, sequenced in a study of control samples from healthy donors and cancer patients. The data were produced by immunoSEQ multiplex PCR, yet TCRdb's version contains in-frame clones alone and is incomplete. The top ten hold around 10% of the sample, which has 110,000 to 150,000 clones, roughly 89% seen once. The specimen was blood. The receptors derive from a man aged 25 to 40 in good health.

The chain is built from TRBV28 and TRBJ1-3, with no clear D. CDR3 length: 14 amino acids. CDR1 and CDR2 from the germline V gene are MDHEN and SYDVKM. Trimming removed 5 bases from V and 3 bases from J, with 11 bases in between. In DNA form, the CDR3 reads TGTGCCAGCAGTCCCGGCGTAGGTGGAAACACCATATATTTT. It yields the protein CASSPGVGGNTIYF.

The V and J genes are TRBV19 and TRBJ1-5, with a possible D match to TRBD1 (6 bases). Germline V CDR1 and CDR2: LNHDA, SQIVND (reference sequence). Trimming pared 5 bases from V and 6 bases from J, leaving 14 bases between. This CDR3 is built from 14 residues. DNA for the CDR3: TGTGCCAGTAGTCCACAGGGAGAGGTTCAGCCCCAGCATTTT. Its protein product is CASSPQGEVQPQHF. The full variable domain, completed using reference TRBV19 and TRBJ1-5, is DGGITQSPKYLFRKEGQNVTLSCEQNLNHDAMYWYRQDPGQGLRLIYYSQIVNDFQKGDIAEGYSVSREKKESFPLTVTSAQKNPTAFYLCASSPQGEVQPQHFGDGTRLSIL.

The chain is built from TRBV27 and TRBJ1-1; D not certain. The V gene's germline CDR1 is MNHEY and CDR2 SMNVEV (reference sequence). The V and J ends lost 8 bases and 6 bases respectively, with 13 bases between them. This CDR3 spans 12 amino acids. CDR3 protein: CASQTNLAEAFF. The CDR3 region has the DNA TGTGCCAGCCAAACCAATCTCGCTGAAGCTTTCTTT.

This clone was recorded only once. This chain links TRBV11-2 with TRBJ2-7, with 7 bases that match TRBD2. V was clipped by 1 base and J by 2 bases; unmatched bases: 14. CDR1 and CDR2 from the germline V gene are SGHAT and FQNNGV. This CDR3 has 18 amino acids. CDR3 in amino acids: CASSLGGFSGPPPYEQYF. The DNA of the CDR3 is TGTGCCAGCAGCTTAGGAGGCTTTAGCGGGCCGCCACCCTACGAGCAGTACTTC.

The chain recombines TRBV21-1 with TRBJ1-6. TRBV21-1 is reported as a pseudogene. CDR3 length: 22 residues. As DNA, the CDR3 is TGTGCCAGCAGCAAAGATGAAACGGCAGAACGATCGCACTACTCCTATAATTCACCCCTCCACTTT. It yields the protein CASSKDETAERSHYSYNSPLHF.

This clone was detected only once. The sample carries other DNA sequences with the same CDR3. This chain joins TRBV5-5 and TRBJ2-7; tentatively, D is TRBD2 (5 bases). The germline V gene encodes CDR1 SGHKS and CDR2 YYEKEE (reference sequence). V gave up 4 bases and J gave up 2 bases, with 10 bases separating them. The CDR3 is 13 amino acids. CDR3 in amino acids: CASSPTGTYEQYF. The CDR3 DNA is TGTGCCAGCAGCCCTACCGGGACCTACGAGCAGTACTTC.